The clone carrying this T cell receptor (beta chain) was observed a handful of times. Its antigen is unidentified. The PCR had 60 Vbeta and 13 Jbeta primers. Clones were sequenced by immunoSEQ multiplex PCR, and TCRdb holds only the in-frame ones, with some missing. The table includes 150,000 to 200,000 clones, roughly 72% detected once. V was pared by 4 bases and J by 0 bases, with 17 bases between. Germline assignment: CDR1 SGHNT and CDR2 YYREEE (reference sequence). The CDR3 consists of 18 residues. This specimen belongs to a study of cytomegalovirus exposure and HLA in healthy donors. Study-level findings and limits: Cytomegalovirus-associated status was assigned to around 160 TCR beta chains.

The receptor's source is a woman aged 40 to 55 in good health and CMV-seronegative. Sequenced: PBMCs. The rearrangement links TRBV5-4 to TRBJ1-6; perhaps TRBD1 as D (6 bases). The CDR3 is CASSLRTVSSSYNSPLHF. CDR3 sequence (DNA): TGTGCCAGCAGCCTCCGGACAGTTTCTAGCTCCTATAATTCACCCCTCCACTTT.